The T cell receptor beta chain under discussion was sequenced for a study of T-cell reconstitution after alpha-beta-depleted transplantation in children. Study-wide findings and caveats: After transplant, high TCRbeta diversity at day 60 in some patients arose from surviving recipient T cells and thymic progenitors.

Unique molecular identifiers were used in preparing the TCRbeta library. Using its own MiXCR run on the PCR reads, TCRdb lists one record per CDR3 protein. This table holds roughly 570,000 distinct CDR3 sequences, 25% to 30% found once. The J segment lost 2 bases and the V segment lost 6 bases, leaving 9 bases of the junction unmatched. The CDR3 has 15 amino acids. Turning to this clonotype: Its target is not known.

J is TRBJ2-7 and V is TRBV12-3 or TRBV12-4, with 8 bases fitting TRBD1. The sequence derives from a boy under two years old with Wiskott-Aldrich syndrome, due to receive a stem cell transplant. The sequenced sample was PBMCs, obtained before TCRalphabeta/CD19-depleted stem cell transplant. The CDR3 sequence is CASSQDRGWAYEQYF. As DNA, the CDR3 is TGTGCCAGCAGCCAAGACAGGGGATGGGCCTACGAGCAGTACTTC.